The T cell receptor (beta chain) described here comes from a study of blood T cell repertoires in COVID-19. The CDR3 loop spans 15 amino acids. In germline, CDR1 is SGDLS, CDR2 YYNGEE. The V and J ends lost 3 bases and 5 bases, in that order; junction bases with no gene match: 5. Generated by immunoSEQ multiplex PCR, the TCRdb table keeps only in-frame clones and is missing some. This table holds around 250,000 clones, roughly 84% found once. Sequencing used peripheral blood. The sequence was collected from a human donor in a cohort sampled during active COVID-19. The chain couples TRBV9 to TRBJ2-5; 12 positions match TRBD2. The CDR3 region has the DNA TGTGCCAGCAGCGAGACTAGCGGGAGCTTGGAGACCCAGTACTTC. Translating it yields CASSETSGSLETQYF.